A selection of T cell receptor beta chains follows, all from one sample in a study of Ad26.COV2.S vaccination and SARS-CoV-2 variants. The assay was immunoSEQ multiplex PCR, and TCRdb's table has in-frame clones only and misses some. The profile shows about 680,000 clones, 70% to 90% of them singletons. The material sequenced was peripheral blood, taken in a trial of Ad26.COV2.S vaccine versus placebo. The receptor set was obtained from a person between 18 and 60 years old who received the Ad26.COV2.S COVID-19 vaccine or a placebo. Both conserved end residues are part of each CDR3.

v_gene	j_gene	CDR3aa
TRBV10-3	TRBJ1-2	CAISKGGQGENYGYTF
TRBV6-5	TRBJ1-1	CASSYAGVWGNTEAFF
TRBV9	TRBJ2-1	CASSVGIAGVVYEQFF
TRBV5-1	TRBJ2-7	CASSLGDRVYEQYF
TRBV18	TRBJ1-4	CASSPGTPSTNEKLFF
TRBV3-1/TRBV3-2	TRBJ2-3	CASSQGDRVTDTQYF
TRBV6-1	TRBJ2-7	CASSEGGARVEQYF
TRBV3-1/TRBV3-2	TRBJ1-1	CASSQDETGAFF
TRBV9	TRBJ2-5	CASSLRTGLGETQYF
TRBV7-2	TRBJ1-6	CASSLYGGQFNSPLHF
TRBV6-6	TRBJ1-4	CASSYTSTNEKLFF
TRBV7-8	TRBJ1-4	CASSSTGLATNEKLFF
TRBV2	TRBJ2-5	CASRGFREETQYF
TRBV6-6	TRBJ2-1	CASSPPQARADNEQFF
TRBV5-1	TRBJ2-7	CASSSGGAREQYF
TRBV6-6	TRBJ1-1	CASNLGQGNTEAFF
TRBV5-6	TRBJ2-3	CASSLELTGTDTQYF
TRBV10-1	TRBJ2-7	CASSRQGGLEQYF
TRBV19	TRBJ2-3	CASSIVGFADTQYF
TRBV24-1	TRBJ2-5	CATRDNQETQYF
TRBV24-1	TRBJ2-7	CATSDPPTRIFGEQYF
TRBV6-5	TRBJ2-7	CASTYRSELYEQYF
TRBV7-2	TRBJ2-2	CASSFGRRTSNTGELFF
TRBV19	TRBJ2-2	CAIPIRTSGTNTGELFF
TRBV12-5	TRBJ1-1	CASGSKMNTEAFF
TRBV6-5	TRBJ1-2	CASSYTGAGGYTF